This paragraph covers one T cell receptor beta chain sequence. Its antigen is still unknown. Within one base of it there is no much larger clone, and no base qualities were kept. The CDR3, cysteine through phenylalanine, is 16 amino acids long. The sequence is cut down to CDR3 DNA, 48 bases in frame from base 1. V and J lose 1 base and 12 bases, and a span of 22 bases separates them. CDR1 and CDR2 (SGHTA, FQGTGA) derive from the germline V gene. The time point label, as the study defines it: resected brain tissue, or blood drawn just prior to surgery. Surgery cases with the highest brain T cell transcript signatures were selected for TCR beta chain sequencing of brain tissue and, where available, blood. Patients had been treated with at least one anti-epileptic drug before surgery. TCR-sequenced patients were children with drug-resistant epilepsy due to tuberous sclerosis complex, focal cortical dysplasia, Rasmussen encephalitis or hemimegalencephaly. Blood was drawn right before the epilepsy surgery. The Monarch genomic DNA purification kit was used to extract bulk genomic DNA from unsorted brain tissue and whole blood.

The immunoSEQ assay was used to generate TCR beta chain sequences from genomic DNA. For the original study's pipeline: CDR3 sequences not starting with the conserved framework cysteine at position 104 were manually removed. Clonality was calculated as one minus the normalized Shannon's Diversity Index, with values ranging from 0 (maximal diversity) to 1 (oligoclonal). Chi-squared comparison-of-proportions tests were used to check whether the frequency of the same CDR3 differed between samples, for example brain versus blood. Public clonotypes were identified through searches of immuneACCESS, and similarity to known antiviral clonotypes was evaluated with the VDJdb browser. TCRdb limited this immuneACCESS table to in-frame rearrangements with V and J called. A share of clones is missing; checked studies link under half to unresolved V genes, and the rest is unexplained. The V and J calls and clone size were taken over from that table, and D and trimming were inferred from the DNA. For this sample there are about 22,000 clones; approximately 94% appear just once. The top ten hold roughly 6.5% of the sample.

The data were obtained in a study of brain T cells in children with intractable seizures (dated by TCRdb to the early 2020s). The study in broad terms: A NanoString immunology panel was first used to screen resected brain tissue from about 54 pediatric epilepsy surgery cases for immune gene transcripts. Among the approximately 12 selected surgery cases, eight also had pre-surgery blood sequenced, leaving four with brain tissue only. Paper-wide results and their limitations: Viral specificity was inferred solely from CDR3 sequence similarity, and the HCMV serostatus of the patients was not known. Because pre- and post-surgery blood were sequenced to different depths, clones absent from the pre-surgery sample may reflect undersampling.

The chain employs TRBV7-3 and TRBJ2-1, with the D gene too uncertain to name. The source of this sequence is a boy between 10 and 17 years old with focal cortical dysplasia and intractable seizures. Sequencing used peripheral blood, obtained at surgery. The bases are TGTGCCAGCAGCTTAAGAGGTGGGGATGACGTTACGGGGCAGTTCTTC. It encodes CASSLRGGDDVTGQFF.